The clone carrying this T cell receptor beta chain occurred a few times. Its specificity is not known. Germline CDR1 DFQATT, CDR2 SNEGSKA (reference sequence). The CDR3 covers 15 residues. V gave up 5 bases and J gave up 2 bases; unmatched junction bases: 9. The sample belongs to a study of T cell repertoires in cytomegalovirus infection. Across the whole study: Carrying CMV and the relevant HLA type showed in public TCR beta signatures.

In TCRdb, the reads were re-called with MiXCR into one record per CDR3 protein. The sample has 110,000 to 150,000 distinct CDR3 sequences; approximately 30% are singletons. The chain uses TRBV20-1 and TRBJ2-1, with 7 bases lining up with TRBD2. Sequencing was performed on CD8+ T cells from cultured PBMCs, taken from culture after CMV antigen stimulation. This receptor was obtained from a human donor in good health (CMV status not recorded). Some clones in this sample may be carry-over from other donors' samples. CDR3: CSAHSGDLPYNEQFF. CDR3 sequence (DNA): TGCAGTGCTCACAGCGGGGACCTTCCCTACAATGAGCAGTTCTTC.